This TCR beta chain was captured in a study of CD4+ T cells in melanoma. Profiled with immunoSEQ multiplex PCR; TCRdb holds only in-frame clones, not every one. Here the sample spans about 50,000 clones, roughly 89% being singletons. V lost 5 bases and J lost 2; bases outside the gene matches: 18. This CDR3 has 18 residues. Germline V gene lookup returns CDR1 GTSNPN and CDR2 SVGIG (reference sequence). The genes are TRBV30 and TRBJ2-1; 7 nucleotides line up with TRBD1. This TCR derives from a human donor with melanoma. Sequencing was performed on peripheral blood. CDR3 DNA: TGTGCCTGGTCGACGAGATTACCGGGACAGCTAGCCTACAATGAGCAGTTCTTC. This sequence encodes CAWSTRLPGQLAYNEQFF.